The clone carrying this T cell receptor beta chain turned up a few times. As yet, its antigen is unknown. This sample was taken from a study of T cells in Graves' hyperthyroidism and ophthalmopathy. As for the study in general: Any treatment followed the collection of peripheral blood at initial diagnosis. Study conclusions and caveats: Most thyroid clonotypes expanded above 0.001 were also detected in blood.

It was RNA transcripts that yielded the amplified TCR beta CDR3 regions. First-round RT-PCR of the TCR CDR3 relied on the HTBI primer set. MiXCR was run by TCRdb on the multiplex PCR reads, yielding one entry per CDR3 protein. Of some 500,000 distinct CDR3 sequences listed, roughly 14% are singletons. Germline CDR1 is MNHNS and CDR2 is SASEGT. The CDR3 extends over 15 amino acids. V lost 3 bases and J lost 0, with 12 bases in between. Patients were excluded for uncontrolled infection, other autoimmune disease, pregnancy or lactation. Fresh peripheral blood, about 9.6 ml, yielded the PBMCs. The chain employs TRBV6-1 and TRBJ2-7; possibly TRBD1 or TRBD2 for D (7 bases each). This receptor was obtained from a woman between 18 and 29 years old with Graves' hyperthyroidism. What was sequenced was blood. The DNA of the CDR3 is TGTGCCAGCAGTGACAGGGGGGGGACCTCCTACGAGCAGTACTTC. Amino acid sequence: CASSDRGGTSYEQYF.